This T cell receptor beta chain was obtained from a study of regulatory T cells in long-lasting Graves disease. General observations from the study: Persistent patients had a count of shared public clonotypes (approximately 3,000) that exceeded that of new patients (approximately 1,000).

CDR1 and CDR2 from the germline V gene are MNHEY and SVGAGI. V dropped 4 bases and J dropped 0; count of bases not matched to a gene: 6. The CDR3 length is 17 residues. This clonotype appeared many times. Its antigen is unidentified. Libraries of TCR beta came from iRepertoire HTBI primers plus Arm-PCR of CDR3 regions. MiXCR was run by TCRdb on the multiplex PCR reads, yielding one entry per CDR3 protein. The sample yields 350,000 to 450,000 distinct CDR3 sequences, 15% seen once. Regarding time point: newly diagnosed GD, antithyroid drugs for less than 3 months. Extracted RNA from PBMCs served as the source of the TCR library. This sample also appeared in a second study, on T cells in Graves' hyperthyroidism and ophthalmopathy.

V and J are TRBV6-5 and TRBJ2-1, with 10 bases that match TRBD2. Sequences were derived from peripheral blood mononuclear cells (PBMCs), sampled at new diagnosis, from a patient treated with antithyroid drugs. This receptor was taken from a woman in her forties with Graves disease. The CDR3 reads CASSWGTSASSYNEQFF. CDR3 nucleotide sequence: TGTGCCAGCAGTTGGGGGACTAGCGCGTCCTCCTACAATGAGCAGTTCTTC.